The entry below describes one TCR beta chain. The data derive from a study of T cells in localized non-small cell lung cancer. Sequencing used immunoSEQ multiplex PCR; TCRdb keeps in-frame clones, though not all of them. This table holds 15,000 to 25,000 clones, about 88% found once. The receptor was isolated from a man aged 40 to 70 with stage I lung adenocarcinoma. The material sequenced was peripheral blood, taken before any cancer treatment.

In nucleotides, the CDR3 is TGTGCCACCAGTGAGGGCATCTCTGGAAACACCATATATTTT. This codes for CATSEGISGNTIYF. The chain combines TRBV15 with TRBJ1-3, with D hard to call. Germline V CDR1 and CDR2: LNHNV, YYDKDF (reference sequence). Trimming pared 6 bases from V and 0 bases from J, leaving 9 bases between. This CDR3 region has 14 residues.